This T cell receptor beta chain was profiled in a study of blood T cell repertoires in COVID-19. Assay: immunoSEQ multiplex PCR; the TCRdb copy retains only in-frame clones and omits some. The sample contains around 250,000 clones, about 80% of which appear only once. This CDR3 comprises 15 residues. Germline V gives CDR1 SGHAT, CDR2 FQDESV (reference sequence). V lost 1 base to trimming and J lost 8 bases; unmatched junction nucleotides: 4. Sample: peripheral blood. This TCR was recovered from a man aged 30-40 years who had recovered from COVID-19. This chain connects TRBV11-1 to TRBJ1-6; 8 bases map to TRBD1. CDR3 bases: TGTGCCAGCAGCTTAGGACAGGGGTATCATTCACCCCTCCACTTT. Translating gives CASSLGQGYHSPLHF.